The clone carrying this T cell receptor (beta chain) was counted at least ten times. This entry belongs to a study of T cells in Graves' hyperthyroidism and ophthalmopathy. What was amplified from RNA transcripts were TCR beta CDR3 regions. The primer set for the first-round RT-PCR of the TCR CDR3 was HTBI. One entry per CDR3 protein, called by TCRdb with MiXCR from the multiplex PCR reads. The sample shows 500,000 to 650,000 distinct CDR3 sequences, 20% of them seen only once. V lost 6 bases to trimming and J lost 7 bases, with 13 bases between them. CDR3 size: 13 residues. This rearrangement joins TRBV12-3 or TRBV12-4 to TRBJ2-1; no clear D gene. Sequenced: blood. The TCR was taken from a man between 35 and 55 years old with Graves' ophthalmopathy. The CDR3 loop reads CASSPPTWNEQFF. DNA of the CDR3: TGTGCCAGCAGCCCACCGACATGGAATGAGCAGTTCTTC.